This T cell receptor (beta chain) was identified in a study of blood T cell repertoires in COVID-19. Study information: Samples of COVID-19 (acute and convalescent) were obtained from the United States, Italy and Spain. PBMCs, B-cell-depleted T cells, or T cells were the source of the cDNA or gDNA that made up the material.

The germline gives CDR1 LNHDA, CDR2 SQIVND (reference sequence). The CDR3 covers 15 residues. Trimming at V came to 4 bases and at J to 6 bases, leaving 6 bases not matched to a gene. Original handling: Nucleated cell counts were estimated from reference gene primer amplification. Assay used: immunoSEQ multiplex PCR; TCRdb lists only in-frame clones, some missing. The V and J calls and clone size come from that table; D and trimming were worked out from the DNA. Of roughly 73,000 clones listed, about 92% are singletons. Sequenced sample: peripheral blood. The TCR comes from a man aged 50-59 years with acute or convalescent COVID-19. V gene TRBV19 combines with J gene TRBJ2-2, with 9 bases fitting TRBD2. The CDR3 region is CASSTSGIMSGELFF. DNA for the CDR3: TGTGCCAGTAGTACTAGCGGGATAATGTCCGGGGAGCTGTTTTTT.